Each of the 6 T cell receptor beta chains below was sequenced from the same sample in a study of T cell repertoires in cytomegalovirus infection. These TCRs' antigens remain unknown. TCRdb ran MiXCR on the reads and lists one entry per CDR3 protein. The data contain about a million distinct CDR3 sequences, about 33% of them singletons. Sequenced material: cultured CD8+ T cells from PBMCs, taken from culture after CMV antigen stimulation. These receptor sequences come from a human donor in good health (CMV status not recorded). Some clones in this sample may be carry-over from other donors' samples.

This clonotype was observed a single time. This may be a read error: a much more frequent sequence differs by one nucleotide. The chain carries TRBV7-8 and TRBJ1-3; D not resolved. The V gene's germline CDR1 is SGHVS and CDR2 FQNEAQ. The CDR3 loop spans 15 amino acids. DNA for the CDR3: TGTGCCAGCAGTATCTTACCTCTGGAGGAAAACACCATATGTTTT. This sequence encodes CASSILPLEENTICF.

This clonotype was seen many times. The rearrangement uses TRBV6-2 or TRBV6-3 and TRBJ2-3; D remains ambiguous. Trimming cost V 0 bases and J 4 bases, with 11 bases left between them. The CDR3 contains 15 residues. The germline V gene has CDR1 MNHEY and CDR2 SVGEGT. CDR3 residues: CASSYSPWPADTQYF. The DNA of the CDR3 is TGTGCCAGCAGTTACTCGCCGTGGCCCGCAGATACGCAGTATTTT.

This clonotype was counted many times. CDR3 amino acids: CASSPLLGYNEQFF. CDR3 bases: TGTGCCAGCAGCCCTTTACTAGGCTACAATGAGCAGTTCTTC. The chain joins TRBV7-6 to TRBJ2-1; maybe TRBD2 (5 bases). The V gene lost 5 bases and the J gene lost 3 bases, with 11 bases spanning the gap. CDR1 and CDR2 (germline): SGHVS, FNYEAQ. The CDR3 is 14 residues long. Using reference TRBV7-6 and TRBJ2-1 for the parts outside the CDR3, the full variable domain is GAGVSQSPRYKVTKRGQDVALRCDPISGHVSLYWYRQALGQGPEFLTYFNYEAQQDKSGLPNDRFSAERPEGSISTLTIQRTEQRDSAMYRCASSPLLGYNEQFFGPGTRLTVL.

This clonotype was seen a single time. The J gene is TRBJ1-2, the V gene TRBV7-9, with 9 bases aligning to TRBD1. Germline V lookup: CDR1 SEHNR, CDR2 FQNEAQ (reference sequence). Unmatched junction bases numbered 15, after V lost 5 bases and J lost 2 bases. The CDR3 runs to 18 residues. The CDR3 loop is CASSPTGGPSGPNYGYTF. In DNA, the CDR3 is TGTGCCAGCAGCCCGACAGGGGGACCTTCCGGCCCAAACTATGGCTACACCTTC.

This chain uses TRBV28 with TRBJ1-1; TRBD1 aligns across 7 bases. With V trimmed by 6 bases and J by 4 bases, 5 bases remained unmatched. Per germline, CDR1 MDHEN and CDR2 SYDVKM. The CDR3 is 13 amino acids. The CDR3 region has the DNA TGTGCCAGCAGACAAACAGGGGTCACTGAAGCTTTCTTT. It specifies CASRQTGVTEAFF. Variable domain in full (rest from reference TRBV28 and TRBJ1-1): DVKVTQSSRYLVKRTGEKVFLECVQDMDHENMFWYRQDPGLGLRLIYFSYDVKMKEKGDIPEGYSVSREKKERFSLILESASTNQTSMYLCASRQTGVTEAFFGQGTRLTVV.

This clonotype was seen only a few times. This rearrangement joins TRBV12-3 or TRBV12-4 to TRBJ2-1, with D perhaps TRBD2 (5 bases). This CDR3 has 12 amino acids. Deletions cut 9 bases from V and 7 bases from J, with 13 bases between. The CDR3 spells CASQFTRNEQFF. The CDR3 DNA follows: TGTGCCAGTCAGTTTACTAGAAATGAGCAGTTCTTC.